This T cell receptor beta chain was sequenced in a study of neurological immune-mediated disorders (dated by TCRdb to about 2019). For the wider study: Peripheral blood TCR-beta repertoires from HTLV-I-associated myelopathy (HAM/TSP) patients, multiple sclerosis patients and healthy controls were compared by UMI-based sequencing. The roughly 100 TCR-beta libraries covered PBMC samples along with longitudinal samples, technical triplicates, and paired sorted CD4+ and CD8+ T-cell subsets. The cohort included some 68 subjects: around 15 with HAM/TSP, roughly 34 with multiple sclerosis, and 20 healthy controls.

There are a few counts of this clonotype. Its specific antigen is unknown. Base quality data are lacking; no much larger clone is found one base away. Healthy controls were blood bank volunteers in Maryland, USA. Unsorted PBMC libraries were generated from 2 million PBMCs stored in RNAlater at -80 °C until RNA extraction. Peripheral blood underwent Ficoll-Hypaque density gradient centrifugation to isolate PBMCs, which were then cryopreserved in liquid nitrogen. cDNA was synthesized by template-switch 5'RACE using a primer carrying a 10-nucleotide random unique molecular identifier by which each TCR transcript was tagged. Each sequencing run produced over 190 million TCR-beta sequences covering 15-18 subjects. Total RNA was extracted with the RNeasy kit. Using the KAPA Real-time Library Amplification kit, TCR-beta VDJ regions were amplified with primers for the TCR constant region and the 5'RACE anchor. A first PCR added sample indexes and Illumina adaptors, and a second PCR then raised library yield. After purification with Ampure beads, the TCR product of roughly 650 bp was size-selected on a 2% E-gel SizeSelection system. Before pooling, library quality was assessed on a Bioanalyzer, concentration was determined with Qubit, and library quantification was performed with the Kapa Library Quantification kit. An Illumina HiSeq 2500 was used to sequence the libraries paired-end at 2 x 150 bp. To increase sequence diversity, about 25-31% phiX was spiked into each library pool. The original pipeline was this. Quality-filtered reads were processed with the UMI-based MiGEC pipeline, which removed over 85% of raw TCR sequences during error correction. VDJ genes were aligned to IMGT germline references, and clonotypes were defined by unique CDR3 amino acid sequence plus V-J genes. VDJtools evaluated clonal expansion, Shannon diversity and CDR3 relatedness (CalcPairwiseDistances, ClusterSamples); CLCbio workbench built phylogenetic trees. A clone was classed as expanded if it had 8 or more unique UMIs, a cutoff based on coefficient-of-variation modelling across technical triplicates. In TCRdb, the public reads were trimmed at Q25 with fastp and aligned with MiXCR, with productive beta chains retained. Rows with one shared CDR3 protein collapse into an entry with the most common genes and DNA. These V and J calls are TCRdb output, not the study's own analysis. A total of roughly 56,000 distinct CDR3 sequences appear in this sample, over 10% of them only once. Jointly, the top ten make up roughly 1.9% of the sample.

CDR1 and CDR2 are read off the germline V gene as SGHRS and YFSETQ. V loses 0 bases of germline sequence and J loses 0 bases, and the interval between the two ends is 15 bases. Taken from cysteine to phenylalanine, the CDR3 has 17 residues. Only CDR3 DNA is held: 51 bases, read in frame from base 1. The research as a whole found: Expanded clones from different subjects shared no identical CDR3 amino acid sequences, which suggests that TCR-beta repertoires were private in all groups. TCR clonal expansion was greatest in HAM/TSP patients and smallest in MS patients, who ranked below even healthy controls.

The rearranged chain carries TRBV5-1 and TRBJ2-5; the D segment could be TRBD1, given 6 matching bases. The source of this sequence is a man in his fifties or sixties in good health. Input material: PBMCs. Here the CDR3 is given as CASSLALYREYQETQYF. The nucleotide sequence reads TGCGCCAGCAGCTTGGCCTTGTACAGGGAGTACCAAGAGACCCAGTACTTC.